This is a list of T cell receptor beta chains from one sample in a study of identical twins. TCRdb fed the 5' RACE reads into MiXCR, producing one record per CDR3 protein. Altogether 400,000 to 550,000 distinct CDR3 sequences are present, 13% to 15% being singletons, with the ten largest covering about 1%. This same sample was also part of a study on yellow fever vaccine responses in identical twins.

Sequencing used CD4+ T cells sorted from blood. Receptor source: a woman younger than 30 in good health. The CDR3 runs from the conserved cysteine through the conserved F or W. D genes are given only for firm matches. Rows may omit the clone size; those that give it use once, few, many or a size class.

clone_size: few
v_call: TRBV5-1
d_call: TRBD1
j_call: TRBJ2-3
cdr3_aa: CASSLASTGEQDTQYF
cdr3_nt: TGCGCCAGCAGCTTGGCCTCCACAGGGGAGCAAGATACGCAGTATTTT

clone_size: NA
v_call: TRBV5-1
d_call: TRBD2
j_call: TRBJ2-3
cdr3_aa: CASSKLAGGTTDTQYF
cdr3_nt: TGCGCCAGCAGCAAACTAGCGGGGGGTACCACAGATACGCAGTATTTT

clone_size: few
v_call: TRBV20-1
d_call: NA
j_call: TRBJ1-2
cdr3_aa: CSARRSAAYTF
cdr3_nt: TGCAGTGCTAGAAGGTCAGCGGCCTACACCTTC

clone_size: few
v_call: TRBV12-3/TRBV12-4
d_call: NA
j_call: TRBJ2-5
cdr3_aa: CASSFRNSWTAGRGETQYF
cdr3_nt: TGTGCCAGCAGTTTTAGAAATTCGTGGACTGCTGGTAGGGGAGAGACCCAGTACTTC

clone_size: many
v_call: TRBV7-8
d_call: NA
j_call: TRBJ1-5
cdr3_aa: CASGGTDNQPQHF
cdr3_nt: TGTGCCAGTGGCGGGACGGACAATCAGCCCCAGCATTTT

clone_size: NA
v_call: TRBV14
d_call: TRBD2
j_call: TRBJ2-1
cdr3_aa: CASSRMPKAGGRSYNEQFF
cdr3_nt: TGTGCCAGCAGCCGAATGCCCAAAGCGGGAGGCCGCTCCTACAATGAGCAGTTCTTC

clone_size: NA
v_call: TRBV20-1
d_call: TRBD1
j_call: TRBJ1-1
cdr3_aa: CSATTGDSTEAFF
cdr3_nt: TGCAGTGCCACAACAGGGGATAGCACTGAAGCTTTCTTT

clone_size: NA
v_call: TRBV28
d_call: NA
j_call: TRBJ2-7
cdr3_aa: CASSTPVEQYF
cdr3_nt: TGTGCCAGTAGTACCCCTGTCGAGCAGTACTTC

clone_size: NA
v_call: TRBV2
d_call: TRBD2
j_call: TRBJ2-3
cdr3_aa: CASRRGTSGRMTDTQYF
cdr3_nt: TGTGCCAGCAGGAGAGGGACTAGCGGGAGAATGACAGATACGCAGTATTTT

clone_size: few
v_call: TRBV7-9
d_call: NA
j_call: TRBJ1-6
cdr3_aa: CASSLIQDNSPLHF
cdr3_nt: TGTGCCAGCAGCTTAATCCAGGACAATTCACCCCTCCACTTT

clone_size: few
v_call: TRBV11-2
d_call: TRBD2
j_call: TRBJ2-5
cdr3_aa: CASSSRLASQETQYF
cdr3_nt: TGTGCCAGCAGCTCACGACTAGCCTCACAAGAGACCCAGTACTTC

clone_size: many
v_call: TRBV14
d_call: NA
j_call: TRBJ2-1
cdr3_aa: CASSHQGKYEQFF
cdr3_nt: TGTGCCAGCAGCCACCAGGGGAAATATGAGCAGTTCTTC

clone_size: NA
v_call: TRBV6-1
d_call: NA
j_call: TRBJ2-5
cdr3_aa: CATPFGETQYF
cdr3_nt: TGTGCCACCCCCTTTGGAGAGACCCAGTACTTC

clone_size: many
v_call: TRBV7-3
d_call: NA
j_call: TRBJ2-1
cdr3_aa: CASSSYNSGYNEQFF
cdr3_nt: TGTGCCAGCAGCTCGTACAATTCGGGCTACAATGAGCAGTTCTTC

clone_size: few
v_call: TRBV21-1
d_call: NA
j_call: TRBJ2-7
cdr3_aa: CASSKGGLSHYEQYF
cdr3_nt: TGTGCCAGCAGCAAAGGGGGACTATCTCACTACGAGCAGTACTTC

clone_size: NA
v_call: TRBV9
d_call: TRBD1
j_call: TRBJ2-2
cdr3_aa: CASSAPGQVNTGELFF
cdr3_nt: TGTGCCAGCAGCGCCCCGGGACAGGTGAACACCGGGGAGCTGTTTTTT

clone_size: few
v_call: TRBV29-1
d_call: NA
j_call: TRBJ2-2
cdr3_aa: CSGVAGRKTGELFF
cdr3_nt: TGCAGCGGGGTGGCAGGGAGGAAAACCGGGGAGCTGTTTTTT

clone_size: NA
v_call: TRBV7-2
d_call: NA
j_call: TRBJ2-3
cdr3_aa: CASSRKAASSTDTQYF
cdr3_nt: TGTGCCAGCAGCCGTAAGGCGGCCAGCAGCACAGATACGCAGTATTTT

clone_size: NA
v_call: TRBV6-2/TRBV6-3
d_call: NA
j_call: TRBJ2-5
cdr3_aa: CASSRTQAPSGQETQYF
cdr3_nt: TGTGCCAGCAGTCGAACCCAGGCCCCGAGCGGCCAAGAGACCCAGTACTTC

clone_size: NA
v_call: TRBV25-1
d_call: TRBD1
j_call: TRBJ2-7
cdr3_aa: CASSPRTGVHEQYF
cdr3_nt: TGTGCCAGCAGTCCAAGGACAGGGGTCCACGAGCAGTACTTC

clone_size: many
v_call: TRBV5-1
d_call: TRBD1
j_call: TRBJ1-2
cdr3_aa: CASSLADRGEYGYTF
cdr3_nt: TGCGCCAGCAGCTTGGCCGACAGGGGGGAATATGGCTACACCTTC

clone_size: few
v_call: TRBV5-1
d_call: NA
j_call: TRBJ1-1
cdr3_aa: CASSAGRPENTEAFF
cdr3_nt: TGCGCCAGCAGCGCGGGCCGTCCTGAGAACACTGAAGCTTTCTTT

clone_size: NA
v_call: TRBV20-1
d_call: NA
j_call: TRBJ2-1
cdr3_aa: CSARPDPGKGNEQFF
cdr3_nt: TGCAGTGCTAGACCCGATCCGGGAAAAGGCAATGAGCAGTTCTTC